The rows below give T cell receptor beta chains drawn from one sample of a study of long-term antiretroviral therapy in people with HIV. Method: immunoSEQ multiplex PCR; TCRdb's copy keeps in-frame clones and lacks some. This sample yields some 18,000 clones, of which roughly 80% are seen a single time; more than 15% belongs to the top ten. The sample here was unsorted PBMCs, taken 0.6 years after starting antiretroviral therapy. Receptors originate from a woman younger than 35 with HIV. Both conserved end residues are trimmed from each CDR3.

>TRBV19|TRBJ2-3
ASSKGLADTQY
>TRBV11-3|TRBJ2-1
ASSPTAGLGEQF
>TRBV4-3|TRBJ2-1
ASSQGTGAYNEQF
>TRBV5-8|TRBJ2-2
ASSLYGTGNTGELF
>TRBV6-1|TRBJ2-2
ASSEQGMNTGELF
>TRBV7-9|TRBJ2-7
ASSLEPGYEQY
>TRBV18|TRBJ2-1
ASSPNLDSGYNEQF
>TRBV9|TRBJ2-7
ASSVRDFSYEQY
>TRBV5-1|TRBJ1-1
ASSPDRVNTEAF
>TRBV9|TRBJ2-1
ASSVGVQSSYNEQF